The clone carrying this TCR beta chain was counted many times. Time point here: newly diagnosed GD, antithyroid drugs for less than 3 months. Construction of the TCR library relied on RNA isolated from PBMCs. Peripheral blood, at 8.5 to 9 milliliters, went into EDTA tubes. Arm-PCR of CDR3 regions and iRepertoire HTBI primers were used to build TCR beta libraries. TCRdb reanalysed the multiplex PCR reads using MiXCR and keeps one entry per CDR3 protein. The sample lists about 420,000 distinct CDR3 sequences, 16% occurring once. The sample originates from a study of regulatory T cells in long-lasting Graves disease. The germline gives CDR1 SGDLS, CDR2 YYNGEE. The V and J ends lost 3 bases and 0 bases respectively, with 11 bases between them. This CDR3 is built from 15 residues. These data were also filed under a second study, of T cells in Graves' hyperthyroidism and ophthalmopathy. That investigation notes: Most thyroid-expanded clonotypes above 0.001 were also found in blood.

The sample was peripheral blood mononuclear cells (PBMCs), taken at new diagnosis, from a patient treated with antithyroid drugs. This chain uses TRBV9 with TRBJ2-3; no definite D call. This receptor was obtained from a woman between 18 and 29 years old with Graves disease. The CDR3: CASSARTLSTDTQYF. CDR3 sequence (DNA): TGTGCCAGCAGCGCCAGGACCTTAAGCACAGATACGCAGTATTTT.